Presented here are 27 T cell receptor beta chains from one specimen sequenced in a study of vaccination and CD4 T cells after COVID-19. Sequencing of DNA taken from cultured CD4+ T cells relied on the Oncomine TCR Beta short-read assay. TCRdb reprocessed the PCR reads with MiXCR, giving one entry per CDR3 protein. The sample has some 13,000 distinct CDR3 sequences, approximately 65% seen once. Antigens of these TCRs are unknown. Indicated treatment: roughly 11-day PBMC culture with coronavirus spike peptide pools or control peptides (ViraFEST assay). The sample consisted of CD4+ T cells from blood, cultured in vitro. Receptor source: a human donor who had recovered from COVID-19.

The chain combines TRBV20-1 with TRBJ2-7, with 8 nucleotides matching TRBD2. Germline V gene data show CDR1 as DFQATT and CDR2 as SNEGSKA (reference sequence). The CDR3 is 12 residues long. The J segment lost 2 bases and the V segment lost 3 bases, leaving 0 bases of the junction unmatched. The DNA for the CDR3 is TGCAGTGCTAGCGGGAGGGCCTACGAGCAGTACTTC. It translates to CSASGRAYEQYF.

V and J are TRBV20-1 and TRBJ1-1, with D hard to call. CDR3 length equals 12 residues. The ends were cut back, 4 bases at V and 3 bases at J, with 9 bases in the middle. The germline V gene encodes CDR1 DFQATT and CDR2 SNEGSKA (reference sequence). The CDR3 DNA is TGCAGTGCTAAGGTCGGCGACACTGAAGCTTTCTTT. Amino acids: CSAKVGDTEAFF.

V usage is TRBV20-1 and J usage is TRBJ2-1, with a tentative D call TRBD2 (5 bases). V lost 5 bases and J lost 4, with 15 bases in between. CDR1 and CDR2 (germline): DFQATT, SNEGSKA (reference sequence). The CDR3 length is 14 residues. The CDR3 bases are TGCAGTGCTCCTCTGACTATTCTATACAATGAGCAGTTCTTC. Translation: CSAPLTILYNEQFF.

This chain connects TRBV7-9 to TRBJ2-7; D possibly matches TRBD1 or TRBD2 (6 bases each). CDR1 and CDR2 from the germline V gene are SEHNR and FQNEAQ (reference sequence). V lost 1 base to trimming and J lost 4 bases, with 14 bases between them. The CDR3 has 15 amino acids. CDR3: CASSLVGGKSYEQYF. In nucleotides, the CDR3 is TGTGCCAGCAGCTTAGTGGGGGGCAAGAGTTACGAGCAGTACTTC.

This chain joins TRBV11-2 and TRBJ1-6; possible D gene TRBD1, 6 bases. Germline CDR1 SGHAT, CDR2 FQNNGV. V was pared by 3 bases and J by 10 bases, with 10 bases between. The CDR3 sequence is 13 residues long. The CDR3 nucleotides read TGTGCCAGCAGCTTCCACGGACAGTCACCCCTCCACTTT. Protein sequence: CASSFHGQSPLHF.

The chain joins TRBV20-1 to TRBJ2-4; 8 bases line up with TRBD1. Germline-derived CDR1 and CDR2 are DFQATT and SNEGSKA (reference sequence). CDR3 length equals 15 residues. Trimming cost V 4 bases and J 3 bases; bases outside gene matches: 8. Written as DNA, the CDR3 is TGCAGTGCTACAAAGGACAGGGTCGGCAAAAACATTCAGTACTTC. Its protein product is CSATKDRVGKNIQYF.

The CDR3 bases are TGTGCCAGCAGTGAGCCACTACAGGGGGAGGAGCAGTACTTC. This encodes CASSEPLQGEEQYF. The rearrangement links TRBV2 to TRBJ2-7; 8 nucleotides match TRBD1. The CDR3 is 14 residues long. Germline loops: CDR1 SNHLY, CDR2 FYNNEI. V dropped 3 bases and J dropped 7; count of bases not matched to a gene: 8.

V usage is TRBV20-1 and J usage is TRBJ2-1, with 7 bases that match TRBD2. The germline V gene encodes CDR1 DFQATT and CDR2 SNEGSKA (reference sequence). The junction had 7 bases not matched to a gene; V was cut back by 3 bases and J by 5 bases. This CDR3 has 14 residues. CDR3 DNA sequence: TGCAGTGCTAGTGGGCGGGAGAACGACAATGAGCAGTTCTTC. It codes for CSASGRENDNEQFF.

This clonotype was recorded a few times. The rearrangement uses TRBV12-3 or TRBV12-4 and TRBJ1-5; no reliable D call. The CDR3 sequence is 13 residues long. The germline V and J ends were trimmed by 8 bases and 0 bases, with 8 bases remaining between them. The CDR3 loop reads CASGIYSNQPQHF. CDR3 bases: TGTGCCAGCGGGATTTATAGCAATCAGCCCCAGCATTTT.

A few counts support this clonotype. The chain carries TRBV24-1 and TRBJ1-2; D possibly corresponds to TRBD1 (6 bases). CDR3 length: 14 residues. V was pared by 5 bases and J by 5 bases, with 14 bases between. CDR1 and CDR2 from the germline V gene are KGHDR and SFDVKD. The CDR3 coding sequence is TGTGCCACCAGTGGGAGGACAGTGGAGTATGGCTACACCTTC. Residues: CATSGRTVEYGYTF.

The gene calls are TRBV20-1 and TRBJ1-5; D is unresolved. V was trimmed by 2 bases and J by 0 bases, leaving 11 bases between them. This CDR3 has 15 amino acids. The germline V gene encodes CDR1 DFQATT and CDR2 SNEGSKA (reference sequence). The CDR3 protein is CSARPTVYSNQPQHF. In nucleotides, the CDR3 is TGCAGTGCTAGACCTACGGTATATAGCAATCAGCCCCAGCATTTT.

This chain connects TRBV19 to TRBJ1-4; TRBD1 might be the D (5 bases). V gave up 6 bases and J gave up 5 bases, with 13 bases separating them. This CDR3 is 14 amino acids long. From germline, CDR1 is LNHDA and CDR2 SQIVND (reference sequence). The CDR3 DNA sequence: TGTGCCAGTAGCCACACGGAGGGGAATGAAAAACTGTTTTTT. Its translation is CASSHTEGNEKLFF.

Only a few counts were recorded for this clonotype. The chain joins TRBV7-9 to TRBJ1-3; TRBD1 is a possible D gene (5 bases). Germline assignment: CDR1 SEHNR and CDR2 FQNEAQ (reference sequence). The V gene lost 1 base and the J gene lost 4 bases, with 11 bases spanning the gap. The CDR3 spans 15 residues. The CDR3 loop reads CASSLGGESGNTIYF. CDR3 nucleotides: TGTGCCAGCAGCTTAGGGGGGGAATCAGGAAACACCATATATTTT.

The chain couples TRBV20-1 to TRBJ2-7, with TRBD2 matching over 7 bases. CDR1 is DFQATT, CDR2 SNEGSKA, per germline (reference sequence). The CDR3 has 14 amino acids. CDR3 sequence reads: CSSDRDYLTYEQYF. In DNA form, the CDR3 reads TGCAGCTCAGACCGGGACTACCTAACCTACGAGCAGTACTTC.

This clonotype was seen a single time. The rearrangement uses TRBV20-1 and TRBJ1-5, with TRBD1 matching over 7 bases. The CDR3 is 15 residues long. The J segment lost 2 bases and the V segment lost 3 bases, leaving 7 bases of the junction unmatched. Germline V gene lookup returns CDR1 DFQATT and CDR2 SNEGSKA (reference sequence). The CDR3 DNA reads as TGCAGTGCTAGGGGGACAGCAGTACGCAATCAGCCCCAGCATTTT. It translates to CSARGTAVRNQPQHF.

The rearrangement joins TRBV20-1 to TRBJ2-3; 7 bases fit TRBD1. V dropped 2 bases and J dropped 4; count of bases not matched to a gene: 9. This CDR3 has 15 amino acids. Looked up from germline, CDR1 is DFQATT and CDR2 is SNEGSKA (reference sequence). CDR3 nucleotide sequence: TGCAGTGCTAGACCGGGACAGACCGGGGCAGATACGCAGTATTTT. It encodes CSARPGQTGADTQYF.

The chain carries TRBV20-1 and TRBJ1-1, with TRBD1 matching over 7 bases. The V gene end was trimmed by 6 bases and the J gene end by 0 bases; junction bases not matched to a gene: 10. The CDR3 consists of 15 residues. CDR1 DFQATT and CDR2 SNEGSKA come from the germline V gene (reference sequence). The CDR3 loop reads CSADPGQNMNTEAFF. The DNA for the CDR3 is TGCAGTGCAGATCCGGGACAGAACATGAACACTGAAGCTTTCTTT.

The rearrangement uses TRBV30 and TRBJ2-3; TRBD2 matches at 14 bases. The junction had 3 bases not matched to a gene; V was cut back by 6 bases and J by 1 base. This CDR3 has 15 residues. Germline V gene data show CDR1 as GTSNPN and CDR2 as SVGIG (reference sequence). The DNA of the CDR3 is TGTGCCTGTCGGGGACTAGCGGGGGGCACAGATACGCAGTATTTT. Protein product: CACRGLAGGTDTQYF.

The V gene is TRBV19, the J gene TRBJ1-5; D is perhaps TRBD1 (6 bases). This CDR3 is built from 17 residues. In germline, CDR1 is LNHDA, CDR2 SQIVND (reference sequence). V lost 7 bases to trimming and J lost 0 bases, with 19 bases between them. This chain's CDR3 is CASKGRQGNYSNQPQHF. The CDR3 coding sequence is TGTGCCAGTAAAGGGCGCCAGGGGAACTATAGCAATCAGCCCCAGCATTTT.

This chain uses TRBV7-9 with TRBJ1-6; D gene uncertain. The CDR3 consists of 17 residues. V was cut by 4 bases and J by 0 bases, with 13 bases left in between. From germline, CDR1 is SEHNR and CDR2 FQNEAQ (reference sequence). The DNA of the CDR3 is TGTGCCAGCAGCTCAAGCGCCACAAGCTCCTATAATTCACCCCTCCACTTT. Translating gives CASSSSATSSYNSPLHF.

The sample holds a few counts of this clonotype. CDR3 loop: CSASQGTGFGLVQPQHF. The CDR3 DNA reads TGCAGTGCCAGTCAAGGGACAGGGTTTGGTCTGGTCCAGCCCCAGCATTTT. The rearrangement links TRBV20-1 to TRBJ1-5, with 9 positions matching TRBD1. CDR3 length: 17 amino acids. With 6 bases clipped from V and 7 bases from J, the junction kept 19 bases outside the gene matches. Germline CDR1 and CDR2: DFQATT and SNEGSKA (reference sequence).

This clonotype was counted a few times. The rearrangement uses TRBV3-1 and TRBJ2-3; 12 nucleotides align to TRBD2. The CDR3 has 15 amino acids. V was clipped by 2 bases and J by 4 bases; unmatched bases: 1. Germline-derived CDR1 and CDR2 are LGHDT and YNNKEL (reference sequence). CDR3 nucleotides: TGTGCCAGCAGCCAACTAGCGGGAGGGCCAGATACGCAGTATTTT. This gives the protein CASSQLAGGPDTQYF.

This chain connects TRBV6-2 or TRBV6-3 to TRBJ2-3; 11 positions agree with TRBD2. V dropped 4 bases and J dropped 2; count of bases not matched to a gene: 5. CDR3 length: 16 amino acids. The germline CDR1 and CDR2 sequences are MNHEY and SVGEGT. As DNA, the CDR3 is TGTGCCAGCAGTTCCATACTAGCGGGGGACACAGATACGCAGTATTTT. It specifies CASSSILAGDTDTQYF.

The chain recombines TRBV12-3 or TRBV12-4 with TRBJ2-5; 9 bases map to TRBD2. The CDR3 spans 17 residues. Unmatched junction bases numbered 16, after V lost 5 bases and J lost 6 bases. The CDR3: CASSPGTSTILWKTQYF. The CDR3 nucleotides are TGTGCCAGCAGTCCCGGGACTAGCACTATATTATGGAAGACCCAGTACTTC.

The chain combines TRBV6-7 with TRBJ1-1; no clear D. TRBV6-7 is an open reading frame whose function is uncertain. The CDR3 loop spans 13 amino acids. For the CDR3, the DNA is TGTGGCAACCAGCAGCCGGTGAACACTGAAGCTTTCTTT. This codes for CGNQQPVNTEAFF.

The V and J genes are TRBV2 and TRBJ2-6, with D perhaps TRBD1 or TRBD2 (5 bases each). The CDR3 is 18 amino acids. Germline V gene lookup returns CDR1 SNHLY and CDR2 FYNNEI. Trimming removed 8 bases from V and 0 bases from J, with 20 bases in between. Here the CDR3 reads CASGTGPLPYSGANVLTF. The CDR3, as DNA: TGTGCCAGCGGGACGGGCCCCCTGCCTTACTCTGGGGCCAACGTCCTGACTTTC. The full variable domain, completed using reference TRBV2 and TRBJ2-6, is EPEVTQTPSHQVTQMGQEVILRCVPISNHLYFYWYRQILGQKVEFLVSFYNNEISEKSEIFDDQFSVERPDGSNFTLKIRSTKLEDSAMYFCASGTGPLPYSGANVLTFGAGSRLTVL.

The chain joins TRBV20-1 to TRBJ2-7, with D possibly matching TRBD1 (6 bases). Trimming removed 6 bases from V and 2 bases from J, with 17 bases in between. Germline CDR1 and CDR2: DFQATT and SNEGSKA (reference sequence). The CDR3 sequence is 14 residues long. CDR3 in amino acids: CSAQPGQTPYEQYF. The CDR3 nucleotides read TGCAGTGCGCAACCTGGACAGACACCCTACGAGCAGTACTTC.